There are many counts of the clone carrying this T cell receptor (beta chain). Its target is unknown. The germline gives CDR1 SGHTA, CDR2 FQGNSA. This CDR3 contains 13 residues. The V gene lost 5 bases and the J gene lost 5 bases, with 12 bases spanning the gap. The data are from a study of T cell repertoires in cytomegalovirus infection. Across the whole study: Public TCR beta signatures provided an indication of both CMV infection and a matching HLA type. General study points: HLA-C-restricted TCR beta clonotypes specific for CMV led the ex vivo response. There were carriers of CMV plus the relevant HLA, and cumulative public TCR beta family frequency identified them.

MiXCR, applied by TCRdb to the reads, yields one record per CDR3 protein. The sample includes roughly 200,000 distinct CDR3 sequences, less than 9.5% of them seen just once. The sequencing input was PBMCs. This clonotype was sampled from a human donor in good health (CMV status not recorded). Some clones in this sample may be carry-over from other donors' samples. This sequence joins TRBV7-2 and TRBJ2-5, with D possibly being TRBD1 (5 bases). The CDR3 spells CASSRGSGETQYF. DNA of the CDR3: TGTGCCAGCAGCAGGGGAAGTGGGGAGACCCAGTACTTC.